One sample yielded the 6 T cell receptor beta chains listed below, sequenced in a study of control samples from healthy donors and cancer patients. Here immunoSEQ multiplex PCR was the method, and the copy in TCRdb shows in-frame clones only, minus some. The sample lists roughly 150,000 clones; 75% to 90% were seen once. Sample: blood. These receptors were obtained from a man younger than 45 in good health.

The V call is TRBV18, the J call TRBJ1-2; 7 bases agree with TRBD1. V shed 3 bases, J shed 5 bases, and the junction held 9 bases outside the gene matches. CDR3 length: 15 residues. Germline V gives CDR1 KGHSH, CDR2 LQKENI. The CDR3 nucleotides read TGTGCCAGCTCACCGGGACAGACGCCGTGGTATGGCTACACCTTC. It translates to CASSPGQTPWYGYTF.

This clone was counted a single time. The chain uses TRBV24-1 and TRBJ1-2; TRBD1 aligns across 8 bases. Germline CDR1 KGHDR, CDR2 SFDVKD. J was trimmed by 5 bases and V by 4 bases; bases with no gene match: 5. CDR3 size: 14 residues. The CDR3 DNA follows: TGTGCCACCAGTGAGTCAGGGGGCGCGTATGGCTACACCTTC. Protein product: CATSESGGAYGYTF.

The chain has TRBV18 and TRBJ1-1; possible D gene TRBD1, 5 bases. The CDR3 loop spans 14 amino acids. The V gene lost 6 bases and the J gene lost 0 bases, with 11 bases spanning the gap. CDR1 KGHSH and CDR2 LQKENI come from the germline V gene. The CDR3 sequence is CASSRQNMNTEAFF. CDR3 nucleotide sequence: TGTGCCAGCTCGCGACAGAATATGAACACTGAAGCTTTCTTT.

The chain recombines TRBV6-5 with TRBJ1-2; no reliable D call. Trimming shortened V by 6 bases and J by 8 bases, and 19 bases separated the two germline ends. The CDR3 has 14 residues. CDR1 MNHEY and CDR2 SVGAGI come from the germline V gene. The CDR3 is CASRYEELDVGYTF. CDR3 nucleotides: TGTGCCAGCAGGTATGAAGAATTGGACGTCGGCTACACCTTC.

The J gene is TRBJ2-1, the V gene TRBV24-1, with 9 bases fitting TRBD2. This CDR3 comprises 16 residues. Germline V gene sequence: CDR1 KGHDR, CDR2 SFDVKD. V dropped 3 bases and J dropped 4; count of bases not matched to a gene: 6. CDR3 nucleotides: TGTGCCACCAGTGATATGCGGGGGGGCCTGTACAATGAGCAGTTCTTC. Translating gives CATSDMRGGLYNEQFF.

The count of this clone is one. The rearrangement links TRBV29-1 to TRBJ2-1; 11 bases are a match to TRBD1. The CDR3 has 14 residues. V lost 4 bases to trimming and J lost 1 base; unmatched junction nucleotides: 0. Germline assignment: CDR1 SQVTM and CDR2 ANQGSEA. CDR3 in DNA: TGCAGCGTTGGGGACAGGGGGTCCTACAATGAGCAGTTCTTC. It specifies CSVGDRGSYNEQFF.